These T cell receptor beta chains were read from a single sample in a study of T cells after yellow fever vaccination. Each CDR3 protein is one row after TCRdb ran MiXCR on the 5' RACE reads. Among roughly 340,000 distinct CDR3 sequences, under 5% were seen once, and the ten largest hold roughly 24%. Source: PBMCs, taken 5 days after the yellow fever booster vaccination. Receptors were obtained from a man between 18 and 35 years old who received the YFV17D yellow fever vaccine. CDR3s include the opening cysteine and the closing phenylalanine or tryptophan. D genes are given only for firm matches. Clone size is given for some rows only: seen once, a few or many times, or a class if the clone is expanded.

J gene: TRBJ2-7; V gene: TRBV12-3/TRBV12-4; D gene: NA; clone size: NA; CDR3 DNA: TGTGCCAGCAGTCCCCCGGGCCGAATCTACGAGCAGTACTTC; CDR3 protein: CASSPPGRIYEQYF
J gene: TRBJ1-4; V gene: TRBV3-1; D gene: NA; clone size: NA; CDR3 DNA: TGTGCCAGCAGCCAAGTCCTCGGGGGGGAAAAACTGTTTTTT; CDR3 protein: CASSQVLGGEKLFF
J gene: TRBJ2-2; V gene: TRBV7-2; D gene: NA; clone size: NA; CDR3 DNA: TGTGCCAGCAGCTATAGACGGGGGACAATCATCACCGGGGAGCTGTTTTTT; CDR3 protein: CASSYRRGTIITGELFF
J gene: TRBJ2-1; V gene: TRBV28; D gene: NA; clone size: few; CDR3 DNA: TGTGCCAGCAGCCCCAAAAATGGACAGCTGTACAATGAGCAGTTCTTC; CDR3 protein: CASSPKNGQLYNEQFF
J gene: TRBJ1-1; V gene: TRBV7-3; D gene: TRBD1; clone size: few; CDR3 DNA: TGTGCCAGCAGCCCCGACAGGGACGCTGAAGCTTTCTTT; CDR3 protein: CASSPDRDAEAFF
J gene: TRBJ2-3; V gene: TRBV9; D gene: NA; clone size: few; CDR3 DNA: TGTGCCAGCGGGGGCGGGGCCCCCTTCCGCGATACGCAGTATTTT; CDR3 protein: CASGGGAPFRDTQYF
J gene: TRBJ2-5; V gene: TRBV15; D gene: TRBD2; clone size: NA; CDR3 DNA: TGTGCCACCAGCAGAGGCCGGACTAGCGGGGGGCAAGAGACCCAGTACTTC; CDR3 protein: CATSRGRTSGGQETQYF
J gene: TRBJ1-1; V gene: TRBV9; D gene: NA; clone size: many; CDR3 DNA: TGTGCCAGCAGCGTAGGTCCCGGCCCGAACACTGAAGCTTTCTTT; CDR3 protein: CASSVGPGPNTEAFF
J gene: TRBJ1-2; V gene: TRBV4-2; D gene: TRBD1; clone size: NA; CDR3 DNA: TGTGCCAGCAGCCCAGGACAGGGGTTCGAAGAGAACTATGGCTACACCTTC; CDR3 protein: CASSPGQGFEENYGYTF
J gene: TRBJ2-3; V gene: TRBV13; D gene: NA; clone size: many; CDR3 DNA: TGTGCCAGCAGCCTACCCACAGGGGCGGGGGATACGCAGTATTTT; CDR3 protein: CASSLPTGAGDTQYF
J gene: TRBJ2-7; V gene: TRBV4-2; D gene: TRBD2; clone size: many; CDR3 DNA: TGTGCCAGCAGCCCCGATGGACTAGCGGTGTACTTC; CDR3 protein: CASSPDGLAVYF
J gene: TRBJ2-5; V gene: TRBV4-2; D gene: NA; clone size: few; CDR3 DNA: TGTGCCAGCAGCCCTCGGGGAGGACGCCTCCAAGAGACCCAGTACTTC; CDR3 protein: CASSPRGGRLQETQYF
J gene: TRBJ1-6; V gene: TRBV5-5; D gene: TRBD1; clone size: many; CDR3 DNA: TGTGCCAGCACCCCCAGGGGACAGGGGGCCCCTAATTCACCCCTCCACTTT; CDR3 protein: CASTPRGQGAPNSPLHF
J gene: TRBJ1-1; V gene: TRBV29-1; D gene: TRBD1; clone size: many; CDR3 DNA: TGCAGCGGGACAGGGGGCTGGGGTATGAACACTGAAGCTTTCTTT; CDR3 protein: CSGTGGWGMNTEAFF
J gene: TRBJ1-6; V gene: TRBV25-1; D gene: NA; clone size: NA; CDR3 DNA: TGTGCCAGCAGTATGACAGGAGTGGGTTCACCCCTCCACTTT; CDR3 protein: CASSMTGVGSPLHF